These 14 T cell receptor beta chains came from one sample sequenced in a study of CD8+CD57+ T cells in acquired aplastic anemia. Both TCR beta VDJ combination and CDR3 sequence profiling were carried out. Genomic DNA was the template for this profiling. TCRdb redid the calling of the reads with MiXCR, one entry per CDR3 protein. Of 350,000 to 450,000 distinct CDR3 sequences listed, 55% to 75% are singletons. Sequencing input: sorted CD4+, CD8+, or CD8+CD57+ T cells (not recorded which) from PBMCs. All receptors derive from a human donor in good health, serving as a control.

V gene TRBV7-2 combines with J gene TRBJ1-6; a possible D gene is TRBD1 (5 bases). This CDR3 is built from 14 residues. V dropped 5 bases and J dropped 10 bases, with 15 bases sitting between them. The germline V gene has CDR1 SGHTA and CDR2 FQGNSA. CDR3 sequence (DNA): TGTGCCAGCAGCCCACAGGCCATCTTGTCACCCCTCCACTTT. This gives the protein CASSPQAILSPLHF.

The CDR3 coding sequence is TGCAGTGCTAGAGGGCGCGGGGCTAGTTGGCAGTACTTC. Translating it yields CSARGRGASWQYF. This sequence joins TRBV20-1 and TRBJ2-7; a possible D gene is TRBD2 (6 bases). Germline CDR1 and CDR2: DFQATT and SNEGSKA (reference sequence). The V and J ends lost 1 base and 9 bases respectively, with 16 bases between them. The CDR3 extends over 13 amino acids.

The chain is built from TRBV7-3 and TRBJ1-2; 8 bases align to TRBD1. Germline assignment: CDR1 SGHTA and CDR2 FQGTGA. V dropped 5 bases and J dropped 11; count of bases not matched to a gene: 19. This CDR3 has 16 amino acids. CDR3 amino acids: CASSATGDTDTQYYTF. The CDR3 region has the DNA TGTGCCAGCAGCGCGACAGGGGACACAGATACGCAGTATTACACCTTC.

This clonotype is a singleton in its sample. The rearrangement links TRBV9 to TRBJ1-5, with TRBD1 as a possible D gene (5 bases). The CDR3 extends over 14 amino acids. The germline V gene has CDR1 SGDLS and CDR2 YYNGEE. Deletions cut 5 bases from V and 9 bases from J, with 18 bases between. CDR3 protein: CASRGQLSKLPQHF. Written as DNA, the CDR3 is TGTGCCAGCAGAGGACAACTTAGCAAGCTGCCCCAGCATTTT.

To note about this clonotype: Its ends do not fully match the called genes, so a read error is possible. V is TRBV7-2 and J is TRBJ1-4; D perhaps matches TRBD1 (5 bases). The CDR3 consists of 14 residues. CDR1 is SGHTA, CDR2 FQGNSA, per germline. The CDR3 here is CASSVGGSNTRELF. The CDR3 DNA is TGCGCCAGCAGCGTGGGAGGATCGAACACCAGGGAGCTTTTT.

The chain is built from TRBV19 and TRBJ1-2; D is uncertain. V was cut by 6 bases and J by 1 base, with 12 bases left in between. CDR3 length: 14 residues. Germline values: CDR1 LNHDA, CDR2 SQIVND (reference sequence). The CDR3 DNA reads TGTGCCAGTAGCGCCTTCCTGGGTAACTATGGCTACACCTTC. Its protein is CASSAFLGNYGYTF.

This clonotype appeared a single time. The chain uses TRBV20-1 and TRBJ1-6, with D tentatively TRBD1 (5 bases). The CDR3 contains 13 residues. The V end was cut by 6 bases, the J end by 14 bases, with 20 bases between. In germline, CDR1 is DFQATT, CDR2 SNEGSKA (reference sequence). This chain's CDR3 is CSAIQGGGTALHF. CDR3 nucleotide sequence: TGCAGTGCCATCCAGGGAGGAGGCACCGCCCTCCACTTT.

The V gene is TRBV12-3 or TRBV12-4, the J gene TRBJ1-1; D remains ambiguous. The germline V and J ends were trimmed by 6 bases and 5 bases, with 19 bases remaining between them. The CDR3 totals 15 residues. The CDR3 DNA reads TGTGCCAGCAGCTTCCGACTAGCGGGTGGGACTGAAGCTTTCTTT. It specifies CASSFRLAGGTEAFF.

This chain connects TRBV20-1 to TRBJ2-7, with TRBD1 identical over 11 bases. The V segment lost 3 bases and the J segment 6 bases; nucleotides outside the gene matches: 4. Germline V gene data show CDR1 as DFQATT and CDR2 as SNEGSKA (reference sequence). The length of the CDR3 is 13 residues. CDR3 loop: CSARDRGPGEQYF. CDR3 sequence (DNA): TGCAGTGCTAGGGACAGGGGGCCAGGCGAGCAGTACTTC.

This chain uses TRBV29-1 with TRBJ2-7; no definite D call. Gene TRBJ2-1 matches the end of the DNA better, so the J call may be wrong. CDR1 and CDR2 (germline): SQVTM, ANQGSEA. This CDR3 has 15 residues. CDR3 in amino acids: CSGKAFRGWPNEQFF. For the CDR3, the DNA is TGCAGCGGTAAAGCATTCCGTGGTTGGCCCAATGAGCAGTTCTTC.

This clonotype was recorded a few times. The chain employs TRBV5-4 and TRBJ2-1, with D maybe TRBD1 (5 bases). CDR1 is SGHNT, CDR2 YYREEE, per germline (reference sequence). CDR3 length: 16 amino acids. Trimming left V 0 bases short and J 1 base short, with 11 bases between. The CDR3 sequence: CASSLGQTVSYNEQFF. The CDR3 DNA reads TGTGCCAGCAGCTTGGGACAGACTGTTTCCTACAATGAGCAGTTCTTC. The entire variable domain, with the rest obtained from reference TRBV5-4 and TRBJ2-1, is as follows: ETGVTQSPTHLIKTRGQQVTLRCSSQSGHNTVSWYQQALGQGPQFIFQYYREEENGRGNFPPRFSGLQFPNYSSELNVNALELDDSALYLCASSLGQTVSYNEQFFGPGTRLTVL.

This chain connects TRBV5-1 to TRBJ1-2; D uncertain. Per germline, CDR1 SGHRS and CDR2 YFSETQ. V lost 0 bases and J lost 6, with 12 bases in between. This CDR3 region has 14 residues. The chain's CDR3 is CASSLDSVYDGYTF. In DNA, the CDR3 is TGCGCCAGCAGCTTGGACAGTGTCTACGATGGCTACACCTTC.

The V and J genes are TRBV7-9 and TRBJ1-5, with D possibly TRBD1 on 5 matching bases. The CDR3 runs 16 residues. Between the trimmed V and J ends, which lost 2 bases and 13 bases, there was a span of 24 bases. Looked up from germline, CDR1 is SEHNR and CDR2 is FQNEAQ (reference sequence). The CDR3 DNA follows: TGTGCCAGCAGCTTATATTGGGACTTGCAGATCTTCGGGCAGCATTTT. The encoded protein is CASSLYWDLQIFGQHF.

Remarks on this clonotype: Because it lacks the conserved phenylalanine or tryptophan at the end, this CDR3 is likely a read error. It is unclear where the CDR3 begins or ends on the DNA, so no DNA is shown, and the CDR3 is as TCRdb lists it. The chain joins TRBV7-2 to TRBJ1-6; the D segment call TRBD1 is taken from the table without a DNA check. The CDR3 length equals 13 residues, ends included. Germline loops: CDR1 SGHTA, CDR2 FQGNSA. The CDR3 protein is CASSLDWGQANEK.